This entry lists 16 T cell receptor beta chains sequenced from one sample in a study of OX40 agonist ivuxolimab in advanced cancers. Assay used: immunoSEQ multiplex PCR; TCRdb lists only in-frame clones, some missing. The sample consists of fewer than 25,000 clones, roughly 88% of them appearing once. This specimen was CD4+ or CD8+ T cells sorted from blood, taken in a trial of the OX40 agonist ivuxolimab. These receptors all come from an adult with an advanced solid tumor such as melanoma, head and neck, liver or kidney cancer.

The chain joins TRBV13 to TRBJ2-1; weak D call: TRBD2 (6 bases). Germline assignment: CDR1 PRHDT and CDR2 FYEKMQ (reference sequence). The CDR3 runs 13 residues. The ends were cut back, 5 bases at V and 8 bases at J, with 13 bases in the middle. The CDR3 nucleotides read TGTGCCAGCAGCCCTAGTTGGAGGGATGAGCAGTTCTTC. Its protein is CASSPSWRDEQFF.

The chain recombines TRBV7-9 with TRBJ2-2; D uncertain. Trimming took 3 bases from V and 2 from J, leaving 4 bases between them. The CDR3 sequence is 13 residues long. Germline CDR1 is SEHNR and CDR2 is FQNEAQ (reference sequence). This CDR3 reads CASSFSNTGELFF. The CDR3, as DNA: TGTGCCAGCAGCTTTTCTAACACCGGGGAGCTGTTTTTT.

CDR3 in DNA: TGTGCCAGCAGTCAACCGGACAGGAGACCCTACGAGCAGTACTTC. Protein: CASSQPDRRPYEQYF. The chain recombines TRBV27 with TRBJ2-7, with 7 bases matching TRBD1. The length of the CDR3 is 15 residues. V dropped 5 bases and J dropped 2; count of bases not matched to a gene: 9. Germline CDR1 is MNHEY and CDR2 is SMNVEV (reference sequence).

The chain joins TRBV10-3 to TRBJ1-6; D is unresolved. The germline CDR1 and CDR2 sequences are ENHRY and SYGVKD. Trimming removed 2 bases from V and 7 bases from J, with 9 bases in between. The CDR3 has 14 amino acids. This chain's CDR3 is CAISEEWENSPLHF. The CDR3 nucleotides read TGTGCCATCAGTGAGGAGTGGGAGAATTCACCCCTCCACTTT.

Here the CDR3 DNA reads TGTGCCAGCAGCTTAGTTCCGGGAGGAAATCAGCCCCAGCATTTT. This sequence encodes CASSLVPGGNQPQHF. The chain employs TRBV11-2 and TRBJ1-5; D is undetermined. The CDR3 totals 15 residues. V shed 1 base and J shed 4 bases, with 11 bases lying between them. CDR1 SGHAT and CDR2 FQNNGV come from the germline V gene.

The rearrangement joins TRBV7-9 to TRBJ2-1; D gene uncertain. The CDR3 loop spans 14 amino acids. The V gene's germline CDR1 is SEHNR and CDR2 FQNEAQ (reference sequence). Trimming took 4 bases from V and 7 from J, leaving 14 bases between them. CDR3 sequence reads: CASSSPSTANEQFF. The CDR3 DNA is TGTGCCAGCAGCTCCCCGAGTACAGCGAATGAGCAGTTCTTC.

This clone occurred once. V and J are TRBV7-9 and TRBJ1-4, with D maybe TRBD1 (6 bases). The length of the CDR3 is 14 residues. Between the trimmed V and J ends, which lost 5 bases and 8 bases, there was a span of 15 bases. Germline V gene lookup returns CDR1 SEHNR and CDR2 FQNEAQ (reference sequence). The CDR3 loop is CASSPRGLYEKLFF. CDR3 DNA: TGTGCCAGCAGCCCCAGGGGTCTTTACGAAAAACTGTTTTTT.

V and J are TRBV25-1 and TRBJ2-2; 7 bases are shared with TRBD2. This CDR3 comprises 14 residues. J gave up 1 base and V 7 bases, and 3 bases lay outside the gene matches. The germline V gene has CDR1 MGHDK and CDR2 SYGVNS. CDR3 DNA sequence: TGTGCCAGCAATGAGCGGGGGAACACCGGGGAGCTGTTTTTT. Translating gives CASNERGNTGELFF. Using reference TRBV25-1 and TRBJ2-2 for the parts outside the CDR3, the full variable domain is EADIYQTPRYLVIGTGKKITLECSQTMGHDKMYWYQQDPGMELHLIHYSYGVNSTEKGDLSSESTVSRIRTEHFPLTLESARPSHTSQYLCASNERGNTGELFFGEGSRLTVL.

This clone appeared a single time. The chain is built from TRBV7-6 and TRBJ2-2; D unresolved. Trimming left V 1 base short and J 4 bases short, with 13 bases between. Per germline, CDR1 SGHVS and CDR2 FNYEAQ. CDR3 size: 16 residues. CDR3 in amino acids: CASSLGAEVGTGELFF. Here the CDR3 DNA reads TGTGCCAGCAGCTTAGGGGCCGAAGTGGGCACCGGGGAGCTGTTTTTT.

The chain employs TRBV27 and TRBJ1-1; the D gene is possibly TRBD1 (5 bases). CDR1 is MNHEY, CDR2 SMNVEV, per germline (reference sequence). The CDR3 length is 13 residues. V lost 5 bases and J lost 3, with 10 bases in between. The CDR3 sequence is CASSRDRYTEAFF. The CDR3 DNA follows: TGTGCCAGCAGTAGGGACCGCTACACTGAAGCTTTCTTT.

The chain recombines TRBV11-2 with TRBJ2-3; TRBD1 matches at 10 bases. The V gene end was trimmed by 3 bases and the J gene end by 3 bases; junction bases not matched to a gene: 3. The CDR3 runs to 15 residues. The germline V gene encodes CDR1 SGHAT and CDR2 FQNNGV. The CDR3 loop is CASSLGQGRTDTQYF. The CDR3 region has the DNA TGTGCCAGCAGCTTGGGACAGGGGCGGACAGATACGCAGTATTTT.

The chain employs TRBV6-1 and TRBJ2-7, with no clear D. The ends were cut back, 7 bases at V and 4 bases at J, with 8 bases in the middle. Germline CDR1 is MNHNS and CDR2 is SASEGT. The CDR3 has 11 residues. DNA for the CDR3: TGTGCCAGCACCTACGGTTACGAGCAGTACTTC. Protein: CASTYGYEQYF.

The V and J genes are TRBV27 and TRBJ1-3, with D unresolved. Trimming removed 1 base from V and 2 bases from J, with 9 bases in between. CDR3 size: 15 residues. In germline, CDR1 is MNHEY, CDR2 SMNVEV (reference sequence). The CDR3, as DNA: TGTGCCAGCAGTTTATTTGGCGGGACTGGAAACACCATATATTTT. This encodes CASSLFGGTGNTIYF.

The chain uses TRBV6-1 and TRBJ1-2, with 7 bases matching TRBD1. CDR1 and CDR2 (germline): MNHNS, SASEGT. Trimming cost V 3 bases and J 8 bases; bases outside gene matches: 9. The CDR3 has 14 amino acids. CDR3: CASSEEGTAQGYTF. CDR3 bases: TGTGCCAGCAGTGAGGAGGGGACAGCACAAGGCTACACCTTC.

This clone was counted only a few times. The J gene is TRBJ2-7, the V gene TRBV9, with 10 bases lining up with TRBD2. Trimming took 3 bases from V and 4 from J; bases not matched to a gene: 4. CDR1 SGDLS and CDR2 YYNGEE come from the germline V gene. The CDR3 has 14 amino acids. CDR3 coding DNA: TGTGCCAGCAGCGCTAGCGGGGGCGCTTACGAGCAGTACTTC. Its protein is CASSASGGAYEQYF.

The chain uses TRBV27 and TRBJ2-1, with TRBD1 identical over 7 bases. Germline CDR1 is MNHEY and CDR2 is SMNVEV (reference sequence). J was trimmed by 3 bases and V by 5 bases; bases with no gene match: 10. The length of the CDR3 is 16 residues. The CDR3 protein is CASSASSGDSYNEQFF. For the CDR3, the DNA is TGTGCCAGCAGTGCCTCGTCAGGGGACAGCTACAATGAGCAGTTCTTC.